Listed here are 9 T cell receptor beta chains from one sample, sequenced in a study of OX40 agonist ivuxolimab in advanced cancers. Libraries were prepared by immunoSEQ multiplex PCR; TCRdb keeps only in-frame clonotypes and omits some of them. The repertoire holds 72,000 or so clones, with around 88% as singletons. Sequences were derived from CD4+ or CD8+ T cells sorted from blood, sampled in a trial of the OX40 agonist ivuxolimab. These receptors came from an adult with an advanced solid tumor such as melanoma, head and neck, liver or kidney cancer.

V and J are TRBV7-2 and TRBJ2-7; D is ambiguous. Trimming removed 5 bases at V and 5 bases at J, with 19 bases between. CDR1 and CDR2 (germline): SGHTA, FQGNSA. The CDR3 consists of 15 residues. The CDR3, as DNA: TGTGCCAGCAGCCCCCCGTTTGTAGCCAACCACGAGCAGTACTTC. It encodes CASSPPFVANHEQYF. The full variable domain, rest sourced from reference TRBV7-2 and TRBJ2-7, is GAGVSQSPSNKVTEKGKDVELRCDPISGHTALYWYRQSLGQGLEFLIYFQGNSAPDKSGLPSDRFSAERTGGSVSTLTIQRTQQEDSAVYLCASSPPFVANHEQYFGPGTRLTVT.

This chain links TRBV4-1 with TRBJ2-1; no clear D gene. The V gene lost 3 bases and the J gene lost 0 bases, with 12 bases spanning the gap. The CDR3 length is 16 residues. Germline values: CDR1 MGHRA, CDR2 YSYEKL. CDR3 in amino acids: CASSHIDMVSYNEQFF. DNA for the CDR3: TGCGCCAGCAGCCATATCGACATGGTCTCCTACAATGAGCAGTTCTTC.

The chain employs TRBV5-1 and TRBJ2-2; 8 nucleotides match TRBD1. The CDR3 has 17 amino acids. The V gene end was trimmed by 0 bases and the J gene end by 5 bases; junction bases not matched to a gene: 9. CDR1 and CDR2 (germline): SGHRS, YFSETQ. The CDR3 here is CASSLGAGTGVTGELFF. The CDR3 DNA sequence: TGCGCCAGCAGCTTGGGTGCCGGGACAGGAGTTACCGGGGAGCTGTTTTTT.

The rearrangement links TRBV4-2 to TRBJ1-1; a weak D match, TRBD1 (5 bases). CDR1 LGHNA and CDR2 YNFKEQ come from the germline V gene. The CDR3 is 15 amino acids. The V end lost 4 bases, the J end lost 0 bases, and 12 bases lay between the germline ends. The CDR3, as DNA: TGTGCCAGCAGCCCGCCTTTGGGACTGAACACTGAAGCTTTCTTT. Encoded protein: CASSPPLGLNTEAFF.

The rearrangement links TRBV27 to TRBJ2-1; 7 bases align to TRBD1. This CDR3 has 16 amino acids. Losses at the gene ends were 6 bases for V and 9 bases for J; bases not matched to a gene: 17. CDR1 and CDR2 (germline): MNHEY, SMNVEV (reference sequence). This chain's CDR3 is CASRLRGRVDNVEQFF. CDR3 coding DNA: TGTGCCAGCAGGTTAAGGGGGCGTGTAGATAACGTTGAGCAGTTCTTC.

This clone was picked up one time. The rearrangement uses TRBV2 and TRBJ2-3; D perhaps matches TRBD2 (6 bases). Germline CDR1 SNHLY, CDR2 FYNNEI. Trimming took 7 bases from V and 7 from J, leaving 21 bases between them. This CDR3 is 15 amino acids long. DNA of the CDR3: TGTGCCAGCACCCCCCCAAGGGCCGCGGGAAATACGCAGTATTTT. It yields the protein CASTPPRAAGNTQYF.

The chain joins TRBV7-2 to TRBJ1-5; tentatively, D is TRBD1 (6 bases). CDR3 size: 16 residues. V was clipped by 3 bases and J by 0 bases, with 12 bases between them. From germline, CDR1 is SGHTA and CDR2 FQGNSA. The CDR3 protein is CASSFIGGPSNQPQHF. DNA of the CDR3: TGTGCCAGCAGCTTCATAGGGGGTCCTAGCAATCAGCCCCAGCATTTT.

The chain combines TRBV19 with TRBJ1-1, with TRBD1 as a possible D gene (6 bases). Germline V gene data show CDR1 as LNHDA and CDR2 as SQIVND (reference sequence). Trimming stripped 5 bases from V and 3 bases from J, with 16 bases between. This CDR3 spans 15 amino acids. CDR3 bases: TGTGCCAGTAGTCCGACCGGACAGATTTACACTGAAGCTTTCTTT. Translation: CASSPTGQIYTEAFF.

The V and J genes are TRBV18 and TRBJ2-1; 8 bases map to TRBD1. This CDR3 is 16 amino acids long. Germline V CDR1 and CDR2: KGHSH, LQKENI. V lost 5 bases to trimming and J lost 3 bases; unmatched junction nucleotides: 9. Written as DNA, the CDR3 is TGTGCCAGCTCATCGACCCCAGGGGGCATCTACAATGAGCAGTTCTTC. This gives the protein CASSSTPGGIYNEQFF.